This T cell receptor (beta chain) was obtained from a study of blood T cells in healthy people across ages. Findings and caveats of the study: Strongly correlated with naive T cell percentage was TCR beta diversity. With donor CMV status unknown, expanded clonotype changes were possibly confounded. While age rose, TCR beta diversity per million T cells dropped in a roughly linear way.

In regard to this clonotype: Its cognate antigen is unknown.

PCR was performed a second time for roughly 6 to 12 cycles using a sample-barcoded 5' primer and a J-beta primer mix. Using its own MiXCR run on the 5' RACE reads, TCRdb lists one record per CDR3 protein. Seen here are around 800,000 distinct CDR3 sequences, 62% observed once, and the top ten hold approximately 30%. Germline assignment: CDR1 SGHRS and CDR2 YFSETQ. V lost 0 bases and J 9 bases, leaving 10 bases between the germline ends. CDR3 length: 13 residues. This chain joins TRBV5-1 and TRBJ2-1; no definite D call. What was sequenced was blood. The TCR sequence derives from a man younger than 45 in good health. This CDR3 reads CASSLDIKGEQFF. The CDR3 DNA follows: TGCGCCAGCAGCTTGGACATTAAGGGTGAGCAGTTCTTC.